This section outlines one TCR beta chain sequence together with its context. Its cognate antigen is unknown. This entry is derived from a study of early T cells in non-severe SARS-CoV-2 infection. As for the study in general: It was bulk RNA from unsorted whole blood that was sequenced, and the chains were unpaired.

The trim removed 1 base at V and 6 bases at J, leaving 9 bases unmatched. CDR1 and CDR2 from the germline V gene are SEHNR and FQNEAQ (reference sequence). The CDR3 sequence is 16 residues long. As part of library construction, unique molecular identifiers were attached to individual cDNA molecules. MiXCR, applied by TCRdb to the 5' RACE reads, yields one record per CDR3 protein. The table has fewer than 50,000 distinct CDR3 sequences, 7% to 8% seen once; the top ten hold around 8%. The study, taken as a whole, reports: Private and CD4 specificities were missed by VDJdb matching, skewed to anti-spike CD8.

Input material: whole blood. This chain links TRBV7-9 with TRBJ2-1; the match to TRBD2 covers 7 bases. This receptor was obtained from an adult who was a healthcare worker with PCR-confirmed SARS-CoV-2 infection or an uninfected control (not recorded which). CDR3 in amino acids: CASSLGSWTRTNEQFF. The DNA of the CDR3 is TGTGCCAGCAGCTTAGGAAGTTGGACTAGGACCAATGAGCAGTTCTTC.